These 4 T cell receptor beta chains were all obtained from the same sample, sequenced in a study of neurological immune-mediated disorders. This sample's time point: longitudinal time-point 2. TCRdb re-called the 5' RACE reads through MiXCR, storing one row per CDR3 protein. The table records under 50,000 distinct CDR3 sequences, around 13% of them present only once. The sequencing input was PBMCs. Receptor source: a male donor with HTLV-1-associated myelopathy (HAM/TSP).

This clonotype appeared many times. The chain joins TRBV3-2 to TRBJ1-1; the D segment call TRBD1 is taken from the table without a DNA check. TRBV3-2 is a pseudogene. The length of the CDR3 is 14 residues. The CDR3 coding sequence is TGTGCCAGCAGCCAAGAAGGGCCGGGAACTGAAGCTTTCTTT. This encodes CASSQEGPGTEAFF.

This clonotype showed up many times. This chain links TRBV7-6 with TRBJ2-6; D ambiguous. The CDR3 contains 15 residues. Trimming left V 5 bases short and J 1 base short, with 9 bases between. The germline CDR1 and CDR2 sequences are SGHVS and FNYEAQ. CDR3 nucleotide sequence: TGTGCCAGCAGCCTCGCCCCTTCTGGGGCCAACGTCCTGACTTTC. This translates into CASSLAPSGANVLTF.

The table lists this clonotype with many counts. The genes are TRBV29-1 and TRBJ2-2, with 9 positions matching TRBD1. CDR1 and CDR2 from the germline V gene are SQVTM and ANQGSEA. The J segment lost 13 bases and the V segment lost 7 bases, leaving 16 bases of the junction unmatched. The CDR3 length is 14 residues. The CDR3 DNA is TGCAGCGCAGGACAGGGGTCTACACGGGGAGTGCTGTTTTTT. Amino acids: CSAGQGSTRGVLFF.

Ten or more counts support this clonotype. The V and J genes are TRBV20-1 and TRBJ1-6; 7 positions agree with TRBD1. In germline, CDR1 is DFQATT, CDR2 SNEGSKA (reference sequence). V lost 0 bases and J lost 6; bases outside the gene matches: 5. The CDR3 has 15 residues. The CDR3 coding sequence is TGCAGTGCTAGAGAGGAGACAGGGACTAATTCACCCCTCCACTTT. This sequence encodes CSAREETGTNSPLHF.